The clone carrying this T cell receptor beta chain appeared many times. The antigen remains unidentified. Trimming removed 3 bases at V and 2 bases at J, with 10 bases between. The CDR3 covers 13 residues. Germline V gene data show CDR1 as DFQATT and CDR2 as SNEGSKA (reference sequence). The sample belongs to a study of T-cell reconstitution after alpha-beta-depleted transplantation in children. General study results and limits: The main origin of T-cell counts and diversity one year after transplant was newly produced T cells. Several patients had high TCRbeta diversity at day 60; it came from surviving recipient T cells and thymic progenitors. In patients about two months after transplant, alpha-beta T cells reportedly arose from several hundred expanded graft clones.

Researchers prepared the TCRbeta library using unique molecular identifiers, the study reports. TCRdb processed the PCR reads anew with MiXCR; each CDR3 protein has one entry. The profile covers 80,000 to 100,000 distinct CDR3 sequences, with roughly a quarter appearing a single time and about a fifth taken by the ten largest. The chain joins TRBV20-1 to TRBJ2-5; D uncertain. This clonotype was sampled from a boy aged 2 to 10 with acute lymphoblastic leukemia, due to receive a stem cell transplant. Specimen: PBMCs, collected before TCRalphabeta/CD19-depleted stem cell transplant. CDR3 sequence: CSASAQLQETQYF. In DNA form, the CDR3 reads TGCAGTGCTAGTGCCCAGCTACAAGAGACCCAGTACTTC.